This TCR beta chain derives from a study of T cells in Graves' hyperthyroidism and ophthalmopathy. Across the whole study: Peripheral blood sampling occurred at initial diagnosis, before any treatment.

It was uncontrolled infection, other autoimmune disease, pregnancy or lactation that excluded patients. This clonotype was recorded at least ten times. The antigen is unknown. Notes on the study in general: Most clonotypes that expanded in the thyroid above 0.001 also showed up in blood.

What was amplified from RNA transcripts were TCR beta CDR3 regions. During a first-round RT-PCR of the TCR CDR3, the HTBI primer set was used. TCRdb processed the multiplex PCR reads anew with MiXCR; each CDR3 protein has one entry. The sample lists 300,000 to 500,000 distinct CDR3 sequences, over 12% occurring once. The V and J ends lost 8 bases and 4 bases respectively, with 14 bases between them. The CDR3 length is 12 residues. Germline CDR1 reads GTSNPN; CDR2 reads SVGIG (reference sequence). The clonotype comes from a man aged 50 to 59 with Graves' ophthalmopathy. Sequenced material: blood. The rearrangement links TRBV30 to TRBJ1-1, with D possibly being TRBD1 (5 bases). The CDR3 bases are TGTGCCGGGTCCTGGGGGGTCACTGAAGCTTTCTTT. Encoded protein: CAGSWGVTEAFF.